Included here is one T cell receptor (beta chain) sequence, with context. Original processing notes: Nucleated cell number was recorded as an estimate derived from reference gene primer amplification. Generated by immunoSEQ multiplex PCR, the TCRdb table keeps only in-frame clones and is missing some. V and J calls and clone size come straight from that table; D and trimming were deduced from the DNA. The sample contains about 130,000 clones, around 79% of which appear only once. These data are taken from a study of blood T cell repertoires in COVID-19. On the study more broadly: The United States, Italy and Spain were the sources of the acute and convalescent COVID-19 samples. PBMCs, B-cell-depleted T cells, or T cells provided the cDNA or gDNA that made up the material.

Seattle-derived patients entered the study during active infection and were followed longitudinally. Germline-derived CDR1 and CDR2 are MGHRA and YSYEKL. V lost 0 bases and J 5 bases, leaving 10 bases between the germline ends. CDR3 size: 15 residues. The gene calls are TRBV4-1 and TRBJ1-4; D not certain. Sequenced: peripheral blood. The clonotype comes from a woman in her 70s with COVID-19, enrolled during active disease. The CDR3 DNA sequence: TGCGCCAGCAGCCAAGATTCGCGGCCGAATGAAAAACTGTTTTTT. Protein: CASSQDSRPNEKLFF.